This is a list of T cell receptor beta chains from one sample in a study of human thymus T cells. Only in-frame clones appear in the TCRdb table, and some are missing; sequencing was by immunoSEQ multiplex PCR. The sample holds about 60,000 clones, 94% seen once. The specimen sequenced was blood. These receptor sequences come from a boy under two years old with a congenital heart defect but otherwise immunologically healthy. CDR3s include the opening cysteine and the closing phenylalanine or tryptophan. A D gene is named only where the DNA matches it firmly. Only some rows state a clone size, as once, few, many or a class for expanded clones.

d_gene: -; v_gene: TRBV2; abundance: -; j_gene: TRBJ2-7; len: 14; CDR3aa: CASRQGRITYEQYF; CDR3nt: TGTGCCAGCAGACAGGGAAGGATCACCTACGAGCAGTACTTC
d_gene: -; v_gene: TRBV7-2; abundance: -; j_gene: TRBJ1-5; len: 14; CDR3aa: CASSLDSSNQPQHF; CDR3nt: TGTGCCAGCAGCTTGGACAGTAGCAATCAGCCCCAGCATTTT
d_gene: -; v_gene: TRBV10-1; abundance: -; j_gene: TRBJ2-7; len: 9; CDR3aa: CASRYEQYF; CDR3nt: TGCGCCAGCAGGTACGAGCAGTACTTC
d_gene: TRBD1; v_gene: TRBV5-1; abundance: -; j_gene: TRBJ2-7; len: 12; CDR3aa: CASSSGQYEQYF; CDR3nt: TGCGCCAGCAGCTCGGGACAGTACGAGCAGTACTTC
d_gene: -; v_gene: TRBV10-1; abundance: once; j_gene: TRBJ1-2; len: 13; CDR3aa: CASSESPIYGYTF; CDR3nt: TGCGCCAGCAGTGAGTCTCCTATTTACGGCTACACCTTC
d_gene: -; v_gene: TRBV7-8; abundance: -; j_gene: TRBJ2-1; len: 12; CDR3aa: CASSRGDNEQFF; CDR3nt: TGTGCCAGCAGCCGTGGGGACAATGAGCAGTTCTTC
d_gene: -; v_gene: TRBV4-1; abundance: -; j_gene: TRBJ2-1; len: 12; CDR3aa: CASSQDYNEQFF; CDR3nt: TGCGCCAGCAGCCAAGACTACAATGAGCAGTTCTTC
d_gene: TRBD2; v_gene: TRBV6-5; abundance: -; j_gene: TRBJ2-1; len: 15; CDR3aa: CASSRTSGSYNEQFF; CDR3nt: TGTGCCAGCAGCAGGACTAGCGGTTCCTACAATGAGCAGTTCTTC
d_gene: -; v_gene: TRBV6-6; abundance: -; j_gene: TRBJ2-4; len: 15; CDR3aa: CASSYLGLAKNIQYF; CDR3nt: TGTGCCAGCAGTTACTTGGGGCTAGCCAAAAACATTCAGTACTTC
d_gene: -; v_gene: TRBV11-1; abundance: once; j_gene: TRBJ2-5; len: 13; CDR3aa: CASSPQAWETQYF; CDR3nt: TGTGCCAGCAGCCCCCAGGCGTGGGAGACCCAGTACTTC
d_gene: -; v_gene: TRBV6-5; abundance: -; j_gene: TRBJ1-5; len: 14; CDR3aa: CASSYSGGNQPQHF; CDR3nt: TGTGCCAGCAGTTACTCGGGGGGCAATCAGCCCCAGCATTTT